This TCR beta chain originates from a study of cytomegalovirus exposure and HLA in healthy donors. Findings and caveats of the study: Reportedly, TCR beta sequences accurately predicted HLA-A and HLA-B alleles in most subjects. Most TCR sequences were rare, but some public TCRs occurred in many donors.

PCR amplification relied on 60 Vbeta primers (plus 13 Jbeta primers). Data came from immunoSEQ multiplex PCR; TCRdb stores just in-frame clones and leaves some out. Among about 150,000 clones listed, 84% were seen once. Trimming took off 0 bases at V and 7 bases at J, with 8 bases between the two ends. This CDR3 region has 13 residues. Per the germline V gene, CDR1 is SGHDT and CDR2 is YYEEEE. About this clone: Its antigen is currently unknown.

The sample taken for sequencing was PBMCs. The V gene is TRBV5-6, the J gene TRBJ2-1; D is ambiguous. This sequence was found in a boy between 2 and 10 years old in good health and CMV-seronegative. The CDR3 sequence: CASSLGLENEQFF. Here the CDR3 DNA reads TGTGCCAGCAGCTTGGGTCTAGAAAATGAGCAGTTCTTC.